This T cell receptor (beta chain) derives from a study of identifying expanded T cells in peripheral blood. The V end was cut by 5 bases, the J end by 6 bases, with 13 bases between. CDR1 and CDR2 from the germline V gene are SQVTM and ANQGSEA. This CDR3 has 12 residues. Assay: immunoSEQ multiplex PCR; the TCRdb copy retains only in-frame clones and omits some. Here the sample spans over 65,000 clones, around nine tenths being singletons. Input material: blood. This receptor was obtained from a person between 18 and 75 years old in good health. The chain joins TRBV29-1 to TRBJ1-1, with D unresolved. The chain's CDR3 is CSVTEPEAEAFF. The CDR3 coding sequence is TGCAGCGTTACCGAACCAGAAGCTGAAGCTTTCTTT.